This entry lists 25 T cell receptor beta chains sequenced from one sample in a study of blood T cells in healthy people across ages. Next came a second PCR, run for about 6 to 11 cycles, which used a sample-barcoded 5' primer along with a J-beta primer mix. TCRdb passed the 5' RACE reads through MiXCR, listing each CDR3 protein once. The repertoire includes 1.5 million or so distinct CDR3 sequences, roughly 45% of them detected once, and roughly 8.2% sits in the top ten. Material: blood. The receptors here all came from a woman under 30 in good health.

The chain recombines TRBV7-9 with TRBJ2-1; TRBD2 aligns across 7 bases. The CDR3 has 17 amino acids. Germline V gene lookup returns CDR1 SEHNR and CDR2 FQNEAQ (reference sequence). J lost 7 bases, V lost 8 bases, and 20 bases had no gene match. CDR3 protein: CASELSRGRVGSNEQFF. CDR3 sequence (DNA): TGTGCCAGCGAGCTTAGCCGGGGGAGGGTGGGATCGAATGAGCAGTTCTTC.

With regard to this clonotype: One end of the junction fails to match germline, which may point to a read error. The chain couples TRBV6-1 to TRBJ1-1; D ambiguous. Germline V gene lookup returns CDR1 MNHNS and CDR2 SASEGT. The CDR3 has 12 amino acids. Here the CDR3 DNA reads TGTGCCAGCTGTGAGTCGGGCTCATTAGCTTTCTTT. Its translation: CASCESGSLAFF.

This clonotype was picked up a small number of times. The rearrangement links TRBV25-1 to TRBJ2-3, with 8 bases fitting TRBD2. V lost 3 bases to trimming and J lost 5 bases; unmatched junction nucleotides: 7. The CDR3 covers 15 residues. Per germline, CDR1 MGHDK and CDR2 SYGVNS. For the CDR3, the DNA is TGTGCCAGCAGTGACACTCGGGGGGGCCAAGATACGCAGTATTTT. Its translation is CASSDTRGGQDTQYF.

The V gene is TRBV5-1, the J gene TRBJ2-1, with 12 bases matching TRBD2. The J call is doubtful: the DNA matches TRBJ2-7 better. The germline V gene has CDR1 SGHRS and CDR2 YFSETQ. The CDR3 loop spans 14 amino acids. CDR3 coding DNA: TGCGCCAGCAGCGCGACTAGCGGGAGTATCGAGCAGTACTTC. Translated: CASSATSGSIEQYF.

The chain carries TRBV13 and TRBJ2-3; the D is unclear. Germline V gene data show CDR1 as PRHDT and CDR2 as FYEKMQ (reference sequence). V was shortened by 5 bases and J by 2 bases, with 11 bases between the two germline ends. CDR3 length: 14 amino acids. CDR3 sequence (DNA): TGTGCCAGCAGCCCCACGATCTACACAGATACGCAGTATTTT. Its protein product is CASSPTIYTDTQYF.

The sample holds a few counts of this clonotype. The genes are TRBV7-2 and TRBJ2-5; D not certain. CDR3 size: 14 residues. V was pared by 0 bases and J by 11 bases, with 16 bases between. Germline-derived CDR1 and CDR2 are SGHTA and FQGNSA. In nucleotides, the CDR3 is TGTGCCAGCAGCTTAGCTCCCGGGTACAATGAGCAGTACTTC. Translation: CASSLAPGYNEQYF.

At least ten counts were recorded for this clonotype. The V gene is TRBV15, the J gene TRBJ2-3; the D gene is possibly TRBD2 (5 bases). This CDR3 comprises 13 residues. Per the germline V gene, CDR1 is LNHNV and CDR2 is YYDKDF (reference sequence). V was cut by 11 bases and J by 3 bases, with 15 bases left in between. The CDR3 reads CASGLAGTDTQYF. CDR3 in DNA: TGTGCCTCCGGGCTAGCTGGGACAGATACGCAGTATTTT.

In DNA, the CDR3 is TGTGCCGGCCGACAGGGGGCTTTCCACGAGCAGTACTTC. Protein: CAGRQGAFHEQYF. The chain is built from TRBV30 and TRBJ2-4, with 10 bases aligning to TRBD1. TRBJ2-7 explains the end of the DNA better; the J call may be wrong. The CDR3 has 13 residues. Germline CDR1 GTSNPN, CDR2 SVGIG (reference sequence).

CDR3 sequence: CASSSGGWGETQYF. CDR3 sequence (DNA): TGTGCCAGCAGTTCAGGAGGGTGGGGGGAGACCCAGTACTTC. The gene calls are TRBV28 and TRBJ2-5, with a possible D match to TRBD2 (6 bases). CDR3 size: 14 residues. Germline values: CDR1 MDHEN, CDR2 SYDVKM. The V end lost 4 bases, the J end lost 5 bases, and 14 bases lay between the germline ends.

This clonotype was detected only a few times. This sequence joins TRBV6-5 and TRBJ1-2; D is uncertain. The CDR3 spans 13 residues. Germline CDR1 MNHEY, CDR2 SVGAGI. Trimming left V 0 bases short and J 8 bases short, with 10 bases between. CDR3: CASSYSTDRGYTF. The CDR3 DNA reads TGTGCCAGCAGTTACTCGACCGACCGAGGCTACACCTTC.

The rearrangement uses TRBV20-1 and TRBJ2-4; D is perhaps TRBD1 or TRBD2 (6 bases each). The closer fit of TRBJ2-5 to the DNA end suggests the J call may be wrong. This CDR3 contains 14 residues. In germline, CDR1 is DFQATT, CDR2 SNEGSKA (reference sequence). CDR3 in DNA: TGCAGTGCCGAACGGGGGCAACGGCAAGAGACCCAGTACTTC. It is translated as CSAERGQRQETQYF.

The CDR3 is CASSQDASGNQPQHF. Here the CDR3 DNA reads TGCGCCAGCAGCCAAGATGCTTCAGGCAATCAGCCCCAGCATTTT. This sequence joins TRBV4-1 and TRBJ1-5; D is uncertain. CDR1 and CDR2 from the germline V gene are MGHRA and YSYEKL. There are 15 residues in the CDR3. Trimming cost V 0 bases and J 2 bases, with 8 bases left between them.

V gene TRBV3-1 combines with J gene TRBJ1-2; TRBD1 matches 11 bases. CDR3 length equals 15 residues. The V gene end was trimmed by 5 bases and the J gene end by 7 bases; junction bases not matched to a gene: 9. CDR1 and CDR2 (germline): LGHDT, YNNKEL (reference sequence). The CDR3 region has the DNA TGTGCCAGCAGCTACTTGGACAGGGGGCAAATTGGCTACACCTTC. Its protein is CASSYLDRGQIGYTF.

The chain uses TRBV7-8 and TRBJ2-7, with D possibly called TRBD1 or TRBD2 (5 bases each). Germline V gives CDR1 SGHVS, CDR2 FQNEAQ. With 1 base removed from V and 1 base from J, the gap between germline ends came to 11 bases. This CDR3 region has 15 residues. In DNA, the CDR3 is TGTGCCAGCAGCTTAGTACTAGGGGCTTCCTACGAGCAGTACTTC. It specifies CASSLVLGASYEQYF.

The rearrangement uses TRBV6-6 and TRBJ2-3; D may match TRBD1 or TRBD2 (6 bases each). With 0 bases removed from V and 0 bases from J, the gap between germline ends came to 13 bases. CDR1 is MNHNY, CDR2 SVGAGI, per germline (reference sequence). The CDR3 consists of 17 residues. CDR3 coding DNA: TGTGCCAGCAGTTACTCGAAGGGGGGACGAAGCACAGATACGCAGTATTTT. Its translation is CASSYSKGGRSTDTQYF.

This clonotype was seen a few times. This chain connects TRBV6-5 to TRBJ2-5, with 7 bases identical to TRBD2. CDR3 length: 14 residues. Germline lookup yields CDR1 MNHEY and CDR2 SVGAGI. The trim removed 7 bases at V and 3 bases at J, leaving 8 bases unmatched. The CDR3 spells CASNTRRGEETQYF. As DNA, the CDR3 is TGTGCCAGCAACACCCGACGGGGGGAAGAGACCCAGTACTTC.

This chain joins TRBV7-9 and TRBJ2-7, with 7 nucleotides matching TRBD1. CDR1 SEHNR and CDR2 FQNEAQ come from the germline V gene (reference sequence). J lost 6 bases, V lost 5 bases, and 4 bases had no gene match. This CDR3 has 12 residues. As DNA, the CDR3 is TGTGCCAGCAGCCCCGGACAGGCCGAGCAGTACTTC. Translated, it gives CASSPGQAEQYF.

The chain employs TRBV20-1 and TRBJ1-2; 7 bases are a match to TRBD1. The V and J ends lost 7 bases and 5 bases, in that order; junction bases with no gene match: 4. This CDR3 is built from 11 residues. Germline CDR1 reads DFQATT; CDR2 reads SNEGSKA (reference sequence). The DNA of the CDR3 is TGCAGTGAACAGGGGAGGTATGGCTACACCTTC. As protein: CSEQGRYGYTF.

This chain uses TRBV20-1 with TRBJ2-7, with 9 nucleotides matching TRBD2. Germline V gene sequence: CDR1 DFQATT, CDR2 SNEGSKA (reference sequence). The V segment lost 0 bases and the J segment 7 bases; nucleotides outside the gene matches: 10. The CDR3 contains 15 residues. CDR3 amino acids: CSARDPSGNLGEQYF. The CDR3 DNA follows: TGCAGTGCTAGAGATCCTAGCGGGAACCTGGGGGAGCAGTACTTC.

With respect to this clonotype: Mismatch with germline at one junction end may stem from a read error. In DNA form, the CDR3 reads TGTGCCAGCAGCCGGGACTCCTACAAGCAGTACTTC. This sequence encodes CASSRDSYKQYF. The V call is TRBV6-5, the J call TRBJ2-7, with D maybe TRBD2 (6 bases). CDR3 length: 12 amino acids. CDR1 and CDR2 from the germline V gene are MNHEY and SVGAGI.

This clonotype was counted between two and nine times. The CDR3 sequence is CSVARGAISTDTQYF. The CDR3, as DNA: TGCAGCGTGGCGCGGGGGGCGATAAGCACAGATACGCAGTATTTT. The rearrangement links TRBV20-1 to TRBJ2-3; 8 positions agree with TRBD2. Germline CDR1 and CDR2: DFQATT and SNEGSKA (reference sequence). The CDR3 runs to 15 residues.

The chain joins TRBV27 to TRBJ2-7; D is possibly TRBD1 (6 bases). V gave up 5 bases and J gave up 3 bases, with 17 bases separating them. The CDR3 has 15 amino acids. The germline V gene has CDR1 MNHEY and CDR2 SMNVEV (reference sequence). The CDR3 bases are TGTGCCAGCAGTCCGTCCTCCAGGGGCTTCTACGAGCAGTACTTC. It translates to CASSPSSRGFYEQYF.

The chain employs TRBV27 and TRBJ1-1; D unclear. The germline V gene has CDR1 MNHEY and CDR2 SMNVEV (reference sequence). The CDR3 covers 16 residues. V gave up 1 base and J gave up 5 bases, with 17 bases separating them. The CDR3 bases are TGTGCCAGCAGTTTATTAAGACAAGGATTCCCGACTGAAGCTTTCTTT. Translating it yields CASSLLRQGFPTEAFF.

The chain has TRBV5-1 and TRBJ2-7; 8 bases align to TRBD2. V dropped 0 bases and J dropped 7; count of bases not matched to a gene: 12. This CDR3 spans 16 amino acids. CDR1 SGHRS and CDR2 YFSETQ come from the germline V gene. CDR3 coding DNA: TGCGCCAGCAGCTTGGCCCGGACTAGCCCTTACAATGAGCAGTACTTC. It yields the protein CASSLARTSPYNEQYF.

The table lists this clonotype with a few counts. This clone may be a read error of a much larger clone one base away. The chain carries TRBV7-8 and TRBJ2-7; tentatively, D is TRBD2 (5 bases). The J call could be wrong; TRBJ2-5 is a better fit for the DNA end. This CDR3 region has 13 residues. CDR1 is SGHVS and CDR2 is FQNEAQ in the germline V gene. CDR3 coding DNA: TGTGCCAGCAGCTTTATGCGGGAAGAGACCCAGTACTTC. This encodes CASSFMREETQYF.